These T cell receptor beta chains were read from a single sample in a study of T-cell memory formation after mild COVID-19. TCRdb analysed the 5' RACE reads with MiXCR anew, one entry per CDR3 protein. The data show about 400,000 distinct CDR3 sequences, approximately 19% seen once. Specimen: PBMCs or a T cell subset sorted from them (not recorded which). The receptors originated from a man aged 18 to 29 who had mild COVID-19 (a few samples of this study predate the infection). Cell type and time point are not known. Each CDR3 is given with its conserved first and last residue.

v_call	j_call	cdr3_aa
TRBV12-3/TRBV12-4	TRBJ2-2	CATRDREGGELFF
TRBV5-4	TRBJ2-1	CASSLGQDNNEQFF
TRBV6-5	TRBJ2-4	CASRGGFGAKNIQYF
TRBV6-5	TRBJ1-4	CASSSQVGANEKLFF
TRBV7-8	TRBJ2-3	CASEAGADTQYF
TRBV6-4	TRBJ1-1	CASSPMDFVITEAFF
TRBV2	TRBJ1-1	CASSGQGVNTEAFF
TRBV6-5	TRBJ2-7	CASTPVTGIYEQYF
TRBV11-2	TRBJ2-5	CASRRLAGNQETQYF
TRBV10-3	TRBJ2-5	CAISLRLQETQYF
TRBV20-1	TRBJ2-3	CSASSSVVDTQYF
TRBV20-1	TRBJ2-1	CSAPEGGAGGEQFF
TRBV27	TRBJ2-3	CASSLRGAGRTDTQYF
TRBV6-5	TRBJ2-7	CASSVIAGGTYEQYF
TRBV6-5	TRBJ2-1	CASSWASAYNEQFF
TRBV12-3/TRBV12-4	TRBJ2-1	CASSLTGGRPVQFF
TRBV4-1	TRBJ2-3	CASSQRLAASTDTQYF
TRBV25-1	TRBJ1-2	CASSDDNYGYTF
TRBV20-1	TRBJ2-7	CSARDHQVEQYF
TRBV7-2	TRBJ1-4	CASSLQRREKLFF
TRBV9	TRBJ2-1	CASSVVEGFQYNEQFF
TRBV4-2	TRBJ1-5	CASSQDPPTDVSNQPQHF
TRBV7-2	TRBJ2-5	CASSFRSGGETQYF
TRBV7-8	TRBJ1-5	CASSWTGAEPQHF
TRBV12-3/TRBV12-4	TRBJ2-7	CASRTDGEYEQYF